This TCR beta chain came from a study of tumor and adjacent non-tumor tissue in lung cancer. Looking at the study overall: The patients, roughly 9 men and a handful of women, were roughly 30 to 80 with stage I to III disease. About 4.2 million productive TCRbeta reads were obtained per sample on average.

This CDR3 spans 14 amino acids. Germline assignment: CDR1 SQVTM and CDR2 ANQGSEA. TCRbeta libraries were built with three rounds of nested PCR, modified from ARM-PCR. TCRdb redid the calling of the multiplex PCR reads with MiXCR, one entry per CDR3 protein. Of 60,000 to 85,000 distinct CDR3 sequences in the sample, 77% were seen once. Comments on this clonotype: The junction differs from germline at one of its ends, possibly a read error.

No cell sorting was done before RNA was extracted from the tissue. Sequences were obtained from lung tumor tissue. This chain links TRBV29-1 with TRBJ2-5, with 7 positions matching TRBD2. The TCR was taken from a woman aged 50 to 60 with non-small cell lung cancer. The DNA for the CDR3 is TGCAGCATCCCCATCGGGGGGAACCAAGAGACCCGGTACTTC. Translated, it gives CSIPIGGNQETRYF.